Listed below are T cell receptor beta chains from one sample, sequenced in a study of CXCR3-negative and CXCR3-positive naive CD8 T cells. TCRdb re-called the 5' RACE reads, yielding one record per CDR3 amino acid sequence without DNA. Seen in this sample are tens of thousands of distinct CDR3 sequences; the ten most common clones hold 0.85% to 1.4%. The sample consisted of naive CXCR3- CD8+ T cells from blood. These receptors were taken from a human donor in good health. Some clones in this sample may be carry-over from other donors' samples. The CDR3 runs from the conserved cysteine through the conserved F or W.

cdr3_length: 14
j_call: TRBJ1-2
v_call: TRBV4-1
cdr3_aa: CASSQEKGAWGYTF

cdr3_length: 13
j_call: TRBJ2-1
v_call: TRBV4-2
cdr3_aa: CASSQWTSDEQFF

cdr3_length: 18
j_call: TRBJ1-4
v_call: TRBV4-2
cdr3_aa: CASSQDPDRPATNEKLFF

cdr3_length: 14
j_call: TRBJ2-7
v_call: TRBV15
cdr3_aa: CATSRGEERSEQYF

cdr3_length: 14
j_call: TRBJ2-5
v_call: TRBV21-1
cdr3_aa: CASRRPGDRETQYF

cdr3_length: 15
j_call: TRBJ2-1
v_call: TRBV6-1
cdr3_aa: CASSDTGGEIYEQFF

cdr3_length: 13
j_call: TRBJ2-5
v_call: TRBV4-1
cdr3_aa: CASSPYRGETQYF

cdr3_length: 17
j_call: TRBJ1-1
v_call: TRBV7-6
cdr3_aa: CASSLGPVGASITEAFF

cdr3_length: 14
j_call: TRBJ2-7
v_call: TRBV6-1
cdr3_aa: CASSYTQGGNEQYF

cdr3_length: 14
j_call: TRBJ2-5
v_call: TRBV15
cdr3_aa: CATRRSGNQETQYF

cdr3_length: 15
j_call: TRBJ2-1
v_call: TRBV12-3/TRBV12-4
cdr3_aa: CASRAGHNPHNEQFF

cdr3_length: 11
j_call: TRBJ1-2
v_call: TRBV29-1
cdr3_aa: CSVIQGTGYTF

cdr3_length: 13
j_call: TRBJ1-1
v_call: TRBV5-4
cdr3_aa: CASSTQMNTEAFF

cdr3_length: 14
j_call: TRBJ2-7
v_call: TRBV19
cdr3_aa: CASSLEGHSYEQYF

cdr3_length: 19
j_call: TRBJ2-1
v_call: TRBV25-1
cdr3_aa: CASSSFDLPGPGGYNEQFF

cdr3_length: 13
j_call: TRBJ2-7
v_call: TRBV7-9
cdr3_aa: CASSLDYSYEQYF

cdr3_length: 12
j_call: TRBJ1-2
v_call: TRBV29-1
cdr3_aa: CSVRDEFYGYTF

cdr3_length: 12
j_call: TRBJ2-7
v_call: TRBV5-1
cdr3_aa: CASSSAGVEQYF

cdr3_length: 15
j_call: TRBJ2-3
v_call: TRBV29-1
cdr3_aa: CSVDYRASATDTQYF

cdr3_length: 14
j_call: TRBJ1-6
v_call: TRBV5-1
cdr3_aa: CASETGGGNSPLHF

cdr3_length: 15
j_call: TRBJ2-3
v_call: TRBV7-9
cdr3_aa: CASSQSGASTDTQYF

cdr3_length: 15
j_call: TRBJ2-7
v_call: TRBV28
cdr3_aa: CASSSGQGAWGEQYF

cdr3_length: 15
j_call: TRBJ2-1
v_call: TRBV29-1
cdr3_aa: CSVAIAGDAYNEQFF

cdr3_length: 15
j_call: TRBJ2-1
v_call: TRBV7-9
cdr3_aa: CASSPIETHRNEQFF

cdr3_length: 19
j_call: TRBJ2-1
v_call: TRBV5-1
cdr3_aa: CASSFAPPSTGGAYNEQFF

cdr3_length: 15
j_call: TRBJ2-7
v_call: TRBV5-1
cdr3_aa: CASSLFGTGDYEQYF

cdr3_length: 14
j_call: TRBJ2-5
v_call: TRBV4-1
cdr3_aa: CASSRVGGWETQYF